This T cell receptor (beta chain) was recorded in a study of T-cell memory formation after mild COVID-19. The CDR3 is made up of 15 amino acids. Germline lookup yields CDR1 SQVTM and CDR2 ANQGSEA. Trimming removed 1 base from V and 4 bases from J, with 13 bases in between. This clonotype appeared a few times. TCRdb redid the calling of the 5' RACE reads with MiXCR, one entry per CDR3 protein. The table records approximately 250,000 distinct CDR3 sequences, around 15% of them present only once. Sequenced material: PBMCs or a T cell subset sorted from them (not recorded which). The clonotype was recovered from a man aged 18 to 35 who had mild COVID-19 (a few samples of this study predate the infection). Cell type and time point are not known. The gene calls are TRBV29-1 and TRBJ1-4; D is perhaps TRBD1 (5 bases). The CDR3 DNA reads as TGCAGCGTTGAAGGTTCGACAGAGAATAATGAAAAACTGTTTTTT. Its protein is CSVEGSTENNEKLFF.